The entry that follows covers one T cell receptor beta chain sequence. These data originate in a study of Ad26.COV2.S vaccination and SARS-CoV-2 variants. Across the study: The donor belonged to the COV1001 Ad26.COV2.S trial arm. Ad26.COV2.S was injected intramuscularly once or twice, 56 days apart.

Trimming stripped 4 bases from V and 4 bases from J, with 16 bases between. CDR1 and CDR2 (germline): SEHNR, FQNEAQ (reference sequence). This CDR3 has 15 amino acids. The data were produced by immunoSEQ multiplex PCR, yet TCRdb's version contains in-frame clones alone and is incomplete. The table records nearly 400,000 clones, approximately 89% of them present only once. Treatment noted: some 20 received Ad26.COV2.S at low or high dose, single or two shots; 5 received placebo; per-sample allocation not given. Day 63 after the first injection of vaccine or placebo was the sampling time. Within Boston, the person who donated was an adult of 18-55 years. Built on an Ad26 vector, the vaccine expressed Wuhan-strain SARS-CoV-2 spike.

This TCR came from a person aged 18-60 years who received the Ad26.COV2.S COVID-19 vaccine or a placebo. The chain carries TRBV7-9 and TRBJ1-2, with a weak D call TRBD1 (5 bases). The starting material was peripheral blood, obtained in a trial of Ad26.COV2.S vaccine versus placebo. The CDR3 here is CASSSDRGAVYGYTF. CDR3 in DNA: TGTGCCAGCAGCTCCGATAGGGGTGCGGTCTATGGCTACACCTTC.